This TCR beta chain was recorded in a study of shared clonotypes between healthy human individuals. Assay execution proceeded at the deep level. Clones were read by immunoSEQ multiplex PCR, and TCRdb kept only the in-frame ones, dropping some. Among about 1 million clones listed, about 75% were seen once. The sequence came from a man between 18 and 35 years old in good health. Sequencing input: memory CD4+ T cells sorted from blood. The subset was: CD45RA-negative fraction.

The CDR3 bases are TGTGCCAGCAGAGACAGGGAGAGTTCACCCCTCCACTTT. As protein: CASRDRESSPLHF. This chain connects TRBV19 to TRBJ1-6; TRBD1 matches 7 bases. Germline CDR1 and CDR2: LNHDA and SQIVND (reference sequence). This CDR3 comprises 13 residues. The J segment lost 9 bases and the V segment lost 9 bases, leaving 8 bases of the junction unmatched.